This T cell receptor beta chain was identified during a study of T cells after yellow fever vaccination. With 4 bases clipped from V and 4 bases from J, the junction kept 9 bases outside the gene matches. The CDR3 contains 16 residues. Germline assignment: CDR1 MNHEY and CDR2 SVGAGI. 5'RACE template switching generated TCR cDNA, adding a universal primer site and UMIs. Via MiXCR, TCRdb re-called the 5' RACE reads, giving one row per CDR3 protein. The table shows approximately 300,000 distinct CDR3 sequences, with about 10% occurring only once. The study's findings and limits: Repertoires sorted by FACS could include abundant clonotypes that are contaminants from the bulk population. Primary-vaccination clones mostly resurfaced post-booster (approximately 96% CD4, 85% to 90% CD8).

Turning to this clonotype: Its specificity is not known.

The sequencing here drew on CD4+ T cells sorted from PBMCs, taken 45 days after the yellow fever booster vaccination. The sequence was collected from a man between 18 and 29 years old who received the YFV17D yellow fever vaccine. V and J are TRBV6-5 and TRBJ2-2, with 7 bases aligning to TRBD1. The CDR3 here is CASSFRQGKGTGELFF. The CDR3 DNA is TGTGCCAGCAGTTTCCGACAGGGTAAAGGCACCGGGGAGCTGTTTTTT.